Following are 16 T cell receptor beta chains from one sample sequenced in a study of cytomegalovirus exposure and HLA in healthy donors. Both 60 Vbeta primers and 13 Jbeta primers went into the PCR. The data were produced by immunoSEQ multiplex PCR, yet TCRdb's version contains in-frame clones alone and is incomplete. Recorded for this sample: tens of thousands of clones. The specimen sequenced was PBMCs. All receptors derive from a woman aged 25 to 45 in good health and CMV-seropositive.

The chain has TRBV5-1 and TRBJ2-7; 7 bases fit TRBD1. In germline, CDR1 is SGHRS, CDR2 YFSETQ. J was trimmed by 6 bases and V by 0 bases; bases with no gene match: 9. This CDR3 has 15 residues. The CDR3 DNA sequence: TGCGCCAGCAGCTTGGAGGTTAGGGGGCTAGGCGAGCAGTACTTC. This sequence encodes CASSLEVRGLGEQYF.

The J gene is TRBJ2-2, the V gene TRBV29-1; D might be TRBD1 (5 bases). V shed 5 bases and J shed 3 bases, with 13 bases lying between them. Germline CDR1 SQVTM, CDR2 ANQGSEA. The CDR3 runs to 14 residues. CDR3 amino acids: CSVYAQGYTGELFF. Here the CDR3 DNA reads TGCAGCGTTTATGCGCAGGGATACACCGGGGAGCTGTTTTTT.

The chain combines TRBV5-4 with TRBJ1-1; D is ambiguous. Germline lookup yields CDR1 SGHNT and CDR2 YYREEE (reference sequence). Trimming pared 1 base from V and 5 bases from J, leaving 12 bases between. The CDR3 length is 14 residues. CDR3 amino acids: CASSLNGVETEAFF. CDR3 coding DNA: TGTGCCAGCAGCTTGAACGGAGTAGAAACTGAAGCTTTCTTT.

This chain uses TRBV6-5 with TRBJ2-7, with D tentatively TRBD2 (5 bases). The CDR3 length is 13 residues. Trimming cost V 7 bases and J 0 bases, with 10 bases left between them. Germline-derived CDR1 and CDR2 are MNHEY and SVGAGI. The DNA for the CDR3 is TGTGCCAGCATGAGGGCAAGCTCCTACGAGCAGTACTTC. The encoded protein is CASMRASSYEQYF.

The CDR3 loop reads CATSTRQGIGETQYF. For the CDR3, the DNA is TGTGCCACCAGCACCCGACAGGGGATCGGCGAGACCCAGTACTTC. The chain has TRBV15 and TRBJ2-5, with TRBD1 identical over 8 bases. J gave up 5 bases and V 4 bases, and 9 bases lay outside the gene matches. Germline V gene sequence: CDR1 LNHNV, CDR2 YYDKDF (reference sequence). There are 15 residues in the CDR3.

The chain joins TRBV7-2 to TRBJ2-5; 8 bases line up with TRBD1. This CDR3 has 17 amino acids. Germline CDR1 SGHTA, CDR2 FQGNSA. V shed 5 bases, J shed 5 bases, and the junction held 16 bases outside the gene matches. This CDR3 is CASSPRGFRGLAETQYF. CDR3 DNA: TGTGCCAGCAGCCCAAGGGGGTTCAGGGGGCTTGCTGAGACCCAGTACTTC.

The chain uses TRBV6-1 and TRBJ1-2, with 9 positions matching TRBD1. J gave up 7 bases and V 1 base, and 10 bases lay outside the gene matches. The CDR3 has 16 residues. Per the germline V gene, CDR1 is MNHNS and CDR2 is SASEGT. The CDR3 bases are TGTGCCAGCAGTGAAGGGACAGGGGAGTTTTCGGCTGGCTACACCTTC. This sequence encodes CASSEGTGEFSAGYTF.

The chain is built from TRBV28 and TRBJ2-7; the match to TRBD1 covers 7 bases. CDR1 is MDHEN, CDR2 SYDVKM, per germline. The CDR3 totals 15 residues. Trimming took 6 bases from V and 4 from J; bases not matched to a gene: 12. The CDR3, as DNA: TGTGCCAGCAGCCCCCCGACAGGGAAATTTTACGAGCAGTACTTC. Translated: CASSPPTGKFYEQYF. Full variable domain (missing parts from reference TRBV28 and TRBJ2-7): DVKVTQSSRYLVKRTGEKVFLECVQDMDHENMFWYRQDPGLGLRLIYFSYDVKMKEKGDIPEGYSVSREKKERFSLILESASTNQTSMYLCASSPPTGKFYEQYFGPGTRLTVT.

The V call is TRBV19, the J call TRBJ1-3; D perhaps matches TRBD1 (6 bases). With 4 bases removed from V and 3 bases from J, the gap between germline ends came to 22 bases. The CDR3 is 18 residues long. In germline, CDR1 is LNHDA, CDR2 SQIVND (reference sequence). CDR3 sequence (DNA): TGTGCCAGTAGTACCACCACGACCGGGACAAGGGATGGAAACACCATATATTTT. Translation gives CASSTTTTGTRDGNTIYF.

V gene TRBV30 combines with J gene TRBJ2-3; 10 nucleotides agree with TRBD2. Germline trimming cut 5 bases from V and 3 bases from J; bases unmatched to any gene: 8. This CDR3 is 15 amino acids long. CDR1 is GTSNPN, CDR2 SVGIG, per germline (reference sequence). This chain's CDR3 is CAWGEGGLATDTQYF. CDR3 in DNA: TGTGCCTGGGGGGAAGGGGGACTAGCGACAGATACGCAGTATTTT.

The CDR3 nucleotides are TGCGCCAGCAGCTTGGTCGGAGATAACACTGAAGCTTTCTTT. Encoded protein: CASSLVGDNTEAFF. The chain links TRBV5-1 to TRBJ1-1; D gene unclear. Trimming shortened V by 0 bases and J by 2 bases, and 8 bases separated the two germline ends. Germline V gives CDR1 SGHRS, CDR2 YFSETQ. This CDR3 has 14 residues.

The genes are TRBV9 and TRBJ2-7, with D perhaps TRBD2 (6 bases). This CDR3 has 14 residues. Germline V gene data show CDR1 as SGDLS and CDR2 as YYNGEE. Trimming left V 0 bases short and J 2 bases short, with 9 bases between. The CDR3 here is CASSVAEGTYEQYF. The CDR3 DNA is TGTGCCAGCAGCGTAGCGGAGGGAACCTACGAGCAGTACTTC.

V gene TRBV29-1 combines with J gene TRBJ2-1; the match to TRBD2 covers 10 bases. The CDR3 is 13 amino acids. The germline gives CDR1 SQVTM, CDR2 ANQGSEA. V shed 5 bases, J shed 6 bases, and the junction held 4 bases outside the gene matches. The CDR3 sequence: CSVHPSGSNEQFF. In DNA form, the CDR3 reads TGCAGCGTTCACCCTAGCGGGAGCAATGAGCAGTTCTTC.

The genes are TRBV6-4 and TRBJ2-5; 7 bases match TRBD1. Germline CDR1 reads MRHNA; CDR2 reads SNTAGT. V gave up 7 bases and J gave up 0 bases; unmatched junction bases: 5. This CDR3 is 14 amino acids long. The CDR3, as DNA: TGTGCCAGCATCATACAGGGGAACCAAGAGACCCAGTACTTC. It specifies CASIIQGNQETQYF.

The chain is built from TRBV5-1 and TRBJ2-7; 9 positions agree with TRBD1. This CDR3 is 14 amino acids long. CDR1 and CDR2 (germline): SGHRS, YFSETQ. Trimming removed 3 bases from V and 3 bases from J; junction bases left unmatched: 4. For the CDR3, the DNA is TGCGCCAGCAGCTGGACAGGGGAATACTACGAGCAGTACTTC. Its protein is CASSWTGEYYEQYF.

CDR3 coding DNA: TGTGCCAGCGGGAGAGATTGGGGGCAGCACTATGGCTACACCTTC. It specifies CASGRDWGQHYGYTF. The genes are TRBV6-5 and TRBJ1-2, with D possibly TRBD1 on 6 matching bases. V lost 8 bases to trimming and J lost 3 bases, with 19 bases between them. There are 15 residues in the CDR3. The germline gives CDR1 MNHEY, CDR2 SVGAGI.